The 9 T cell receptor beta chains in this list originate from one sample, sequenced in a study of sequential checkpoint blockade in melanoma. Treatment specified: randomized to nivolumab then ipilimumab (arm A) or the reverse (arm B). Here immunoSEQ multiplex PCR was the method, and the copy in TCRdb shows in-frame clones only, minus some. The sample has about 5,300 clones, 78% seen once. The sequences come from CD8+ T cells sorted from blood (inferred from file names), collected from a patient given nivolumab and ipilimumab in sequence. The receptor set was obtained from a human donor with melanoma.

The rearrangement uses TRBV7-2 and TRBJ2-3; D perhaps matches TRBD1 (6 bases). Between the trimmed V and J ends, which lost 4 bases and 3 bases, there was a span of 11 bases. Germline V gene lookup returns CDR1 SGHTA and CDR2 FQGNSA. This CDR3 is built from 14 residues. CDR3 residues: CASSSRGITDTQYF. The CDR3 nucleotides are TGTGCCAGCAGCTCGAGGGGGATTACAGATACGCAGTATTTT.

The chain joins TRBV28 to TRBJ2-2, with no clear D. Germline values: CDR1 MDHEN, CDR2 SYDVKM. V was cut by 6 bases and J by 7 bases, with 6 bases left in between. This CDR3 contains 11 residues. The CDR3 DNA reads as TGTGCCAGCAGGATGAGCGGGGAGCTGTTTTTT. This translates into CASRMSGELFF.

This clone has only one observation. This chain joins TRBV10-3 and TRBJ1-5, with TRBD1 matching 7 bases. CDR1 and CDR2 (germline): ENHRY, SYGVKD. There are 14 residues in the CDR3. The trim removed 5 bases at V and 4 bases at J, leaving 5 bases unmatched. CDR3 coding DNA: TGTGCCATCAGTCTCGGACAGGAAAATCAGCCCCAGCATTTT. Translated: CAISLGQENQPQHF.

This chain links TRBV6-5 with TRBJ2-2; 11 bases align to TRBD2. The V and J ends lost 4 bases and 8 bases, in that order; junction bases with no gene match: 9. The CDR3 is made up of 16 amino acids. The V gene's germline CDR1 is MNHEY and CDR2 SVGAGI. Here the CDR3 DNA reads TGTGCCAGCAGTTTCTTCCTAGCGGGGGGCCATGGGGAGCTGTTTTTT. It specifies CASSFFLAGGHGELFF.

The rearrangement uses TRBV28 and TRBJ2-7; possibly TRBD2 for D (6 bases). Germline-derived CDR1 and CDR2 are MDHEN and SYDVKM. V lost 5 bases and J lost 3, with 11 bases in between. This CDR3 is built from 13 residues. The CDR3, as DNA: TGTGCCAGCAGTCAGGGACTCATCTACGAGCAGTACTTC. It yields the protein CASSQGLIYEQYF.

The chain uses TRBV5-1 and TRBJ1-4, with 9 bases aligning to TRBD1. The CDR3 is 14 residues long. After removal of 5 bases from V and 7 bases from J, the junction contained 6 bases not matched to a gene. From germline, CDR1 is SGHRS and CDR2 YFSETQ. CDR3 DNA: TGCGCCAGCAGGGAAACAGGGGGCGGTGAAAAACTGTTTTTT. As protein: CASRETGGGEKLFF.

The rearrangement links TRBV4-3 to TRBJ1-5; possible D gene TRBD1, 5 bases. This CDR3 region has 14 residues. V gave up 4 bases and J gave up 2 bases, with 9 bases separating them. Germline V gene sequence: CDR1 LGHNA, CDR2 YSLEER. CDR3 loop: CASSLGGGNQPQHF. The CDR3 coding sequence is TGCGCCAGCAGCCTGGGAGGGGGCAATCAGCCCCAGCATTTT.

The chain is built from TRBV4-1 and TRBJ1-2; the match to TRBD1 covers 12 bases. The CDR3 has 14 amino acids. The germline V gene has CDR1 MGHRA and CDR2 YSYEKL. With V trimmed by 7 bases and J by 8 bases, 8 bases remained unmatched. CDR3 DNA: TGCGCCAGCAACCCGGGACAGGGGGCGCAAGGCTACACCTTC. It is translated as CASNPGQGAQGYTF.

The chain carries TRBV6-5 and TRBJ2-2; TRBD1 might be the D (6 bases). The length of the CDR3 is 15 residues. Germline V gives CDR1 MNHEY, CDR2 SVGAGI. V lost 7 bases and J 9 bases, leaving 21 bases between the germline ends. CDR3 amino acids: CASKQNNQQGRELFF. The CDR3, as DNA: TGTGCCAGCAAACAAAATAACCAACAGGGCAGGGAGCTGTTTTTT.